This T cell receptor beta chain was recovered during a study of CD8 T cells in ankylosing spondylitis. Study-level findings and limits: A TCR beta motif made of fewer than 10 highly homologous variants seemed typical of ankylosing spondylitis blood.

Germline V gene sequence: CDR1 MNHEY, CDR2 SMNVEV (reference sequence). Trimming removed 4 bases at V and 10 bases at J, with 11 bases between. The length of the CDR3 is 12 residues. TCRdb ran MiXCR on the 5' RACE reads and lists one entry per CDR3 protein. The sample consists of more than 150,000 distinct CDR3 sequences, over 10% of them appearing once. Turning to this clonotype: Its antigen is undetermined.

V usage is TRBV27 and J usage is TRBJ2-1; D might be TRBD1 or TRBD2, each matching 5 bases. The specimen sequenced was blood, either unsorted or a sorted T cell fraction (not recorded which). This receptor was obtained from a male donor with ankylosing spondylitis or in good health (not recorded which). The CDR3 here is CASSSVRDEQFF. DNA for the CDR3: TGTGCCAGCAGTTCCGTTCGGGACGAGCAGTTCTTC.